Below, 14 T cell receptor beta chains from the same sample are listed, as sequenced in a study of shared clonotypes between healthy human individuals (dated by TCRdb to 2019 to 2021). Receptor libraries were prepared by the immunoSEQ multiplex PCR assay. Not all clones reach the TCRdb copy of this immuneACCESS table, which keeps in-frame sequences only. Checked studies attribute under half of the gap to unresolved V genes and leave the rest unexplained. Within this sample are millions of clones, with around 94% of them counted one time only. The ten largest clones represent roughly 0.13% of the sample. Sequenced material: naive CD4+ T cells sorted from blood. The sample's cell subset or site label is to be understood as: CD45RA+ positively selected. Receptors were obtained from a man aged 18 to 29 in good health.

The gene calls are TRBV4-3 and TRBJ2-3, with D hard to call. The V end was cut by 1 base, the J end by 0 bases, with 11 bases between. This CDR3 has 16 amino acids. In germline, CDR1 is LGHNA, CDR2 YSLEER. The CDR3 nucleotides read TGCGCCAGCAGCCAAGCTGTCGGCCTAAGCACAGATACGCAGTATTTT. It specifies CASSQAVGLSTDTQYF.

The chain is built from TRBV7-9 and TRBJ2-5, with TRBD2 matching 8 bases. Germline V gene data show CDR1 as SEHNR and CDR2 as FQNEAQ (reference sequence). V lost 5 bases and J lost 3; bases outside the gene matches: 11. This CDR3 region has 16 residues. CDR3 coding DNA: TGTGCCAGCAGCACCCGTTCCGGGACTAGGAAAGAGACCCAGTACTTC. Translated, it gives CASSTRSGTRKETQYF.

The V call is TRBV7-2, the J call TRBJ2-5, with 13 positions matching TRBD2. CDR1 SGHTA and CDR2 FQGNSA come from the germline V gene. The CDR3 is 17 amino acids. Unmatched junction bases numbered 10, after V lost 5 bases and J lost 4 bases. The CDR3: CASSPWTSGSSGETQYF. CDR3 coding DNA: TGTGCCAGCAGCCCATGGACTAGCGGGAGTTCGGGAGAGACCCAGTACTTC.

This chain joins TRBV30 and TRBJ2-5; weak D call: TRBD1 (5 bases). The V gene lost 6 bases and the J gene lost 5 bases, with 16 bases spanning the gap. Looked up from germline, CDR1 is GTSNPN and CDR2 is SVGIG (reference sequence). The CDR3 spans 13 residues. The CDR3 spells CACTDKPRETQYF. The CDR3 DNA reads TGTGCCTGCACGGACAAACCCCGGGAGACCCAGTACTTC. Filled out from reference TRBV30 and TRBJ2-5, the complete variable domain reads SQTIHQWPATLVQPVGSPLSLECTVEGTSNPNLYWYRQAAGRGLQLLFYSVGIGQISSEVPQNLSASRPQDRQFILSSKKLLLSDSGFYLCACTDKPRETQYFGPGTRLLVL.

V gene TRBV5-6 combines with J gene TRBJ2-2; possible D gene TRBD1, 5 bases. In germline, CDR1 is SGHDT, CDR2 YYEEEE. The V and J ends lost 0 bases and 3 bases respectively, with 12 bases between them. This CDR3 is 16 amino acids long. This CDR3 is CASSLVGRVDTGELFF. In DNA form, the CDR3 reads TGTGCCAGCAGCTTGGTTGGCAGGGTGGACACCGGGGAGCTGTTTTTT.

As regards this clone: One end of the junction does not line up with germline, which may come from a read error. This chain connects TRBV7-7 to TRBJ2-5, with TRBD2 matching over 8 bases. The CDR3 has 14 amino acids. CDR1 SSHAT and CDR2 FNYEAQ come from the germline V gene (reference sequence). CDR3 bases: TGTGCTAGCAGCTTAGCGGGACGCCAAGAGACCCAGTACTTC. The encoded protein is CASSLAGRQETQYF.

The V and J genes are TRBV7-9 and TRBJ2-3, with 9 bases matching TRBD2. V gave up 6 bases and J gave up 6 bases; unmatched junction bases: 13. Germline V gene sequence: CDR1 SEHNR, CDR2 FQNEAQ (reference sequence). The length of the CDR3 is 16 residues. This chain's CDR3 is CASRTDPGTSLDTQYF. The CDR3, as DNA: TGTGCCAGCAGAACCGACCCCGGGACTAGCCTCGATACGCAGTATTTT.

This chain connects TRBV4-1 to TRBJ2-7; 8 bases align to TRBD2. The CDR3 has 16 residues. From germline, CDR1 is MGHRA and CDR2 YSYEKL. The ends lost 3 bases at V and 0 bases at J; junction bases unmatched: 7. The CDR3 DNA sequence: TGCGCCAGCAGCCAGGAGACTAGCGCTAGCTCCTACGAGCAGTACTTC. Residues: CASSQETSASSYEQYF.

The chain joins TRBV19 to TRBJ1-5, with 9 bases aligning to TRBD1. The CDR3 runs to 16 residues. V gave up 4 bases and J gave up 3 bases; unmatched junction bases: 7. The germline V gene has CDR1 LNHDA and CDR2 SQIVND (reference sequence). CDR3 residues: CASSTTGGWDNQPQHF. The DNA for the CDR3 is TGTGCCAGTAGTACCACAGGGGGCTGGGACAATCAGCCCCAGCATTTT.

The CDR3 sequence: CAISESSYTGELFF. The CDR3 coding sequence is TGTGCCATCAGTGAGTCCAGCTACACCGGGGAGCTGTTTTTT. The rearrangement links TRBV10-3 to TRBJ2-2; no clear D. Trimming pared 0 bases from V and 3 bases from J, leaving 5 bases between. CDR1 and CDR2 from the germline V gene are ENHRY and SYGVKD. This CDR3 has 14 amino acids.

This rearrangement joins TRBV18 to TRBJ1-1; tentatively, D is TRBD1 (5 bases). The CDR3 length is 14 residues. V lost 6 bases to trimming and J lost 1 base, with 12 bases between them. Germline-derived CDR1 and CDR2 are KGHSH and LQKENI. DNA of the CDR3: TGTGCCAGCTCGACGCAGGGAAAGAACACTGAAGCTTTCTTT. Amino acids: CASSTQGKNTEAFF. The variable domain in full, completed from reference TRBV18 and TRBJ1-1, reads NAGVMQNPRHLVRRRGQEARLRCSPMKGHSHVYWYRQLPEEGLKFMVYLQKENIIDESGMPKERFSAEFPKEGPSILRIQQVVRGDSAAYFCASSTQGKNTEAFFGQGTRLTVV.

The chain recombines TRBV19 with TRBJ1-2; D not resolved. V lost 1 base and J 8 bases, leaving 20 bases between the germline ends. This CDR3 is built from 16 residues. Germline assignment: CDR1 LNHDA and CDR2 SQIVND (reference sequence). CDR3 DNA sequence: TGTGCCAGTAGTATAGTCTCCCTGGGATCGTCTGCCGGCTACACCTTC. The encoded protein is CASSIVSLGSSAGYTF.

Regarding this clone: Other DNA sequences from this sample encode an identical CDR3 as well. The chain recombines TRBV9 with TRBJ1-3; TRBD1 is a possible D gene (6 bases). Trimming took off 3 bases at V and 4 bases at J, with 8 bases between the two ends. The germline CDR1 and CDR2 sequences are SGDLS and YYNGEE. The CDR3 is 13 amino acids. The CDR3 sequence: CASSATGGNTIYF. CDR3 DNA sequence: TGTGCCAGCAGCGCGACAGGAGGAAACACCATATATTTT.

The chain recombines TRBV18 with TRBJ2-2; 9 bases map to TRBD2. CDR1 and CDR2 from the germline V gene are KGHSH and LQKENI. There are 18 residues in the CDR3. The V gene end was trimmed by 2 bases and the J gene end by 0 bases; junction bases not matched to a gene: 7. The chain's CDR3 is CASSPVYASGANTGELFF. In DNA, the CDR3 is TGTGCCAGCTCACCAGTTTACGCTAGCGGGGCGAACACCGGGGAGCTGTTTTTT.